The sequence of this T cell receptor (beta chain) was determined in a study of cytomegalovirus exposure and HLA in healthy donors. Points from the study as a whole: The study flagged 150 to 200 TCR beta chains as cytomegalovirus-associated. The majority of TCR sequences were rare, yet some public TCRs appeared in many donors. According to a subsequent analysis, TCR clusters identified in the first cohort showed a tendency to co-occur across the approximately 120 validation repertoires.

V dropped 5 bases and J dropped 3 bases, with 18 bases sitting between them. Germline V gene sequence: CDR1 KGHSH, CDR2 LQKENI. The CDR3 runs to 16 residues. Sequenced by immunoSEQ multiplex PCR; TCRdb stores in-frame clones only, minus some. The sample shows about 56,000 clones, roughly 92% of them seen only once. The donors were in the approximately 120-subject validation cohort; that cohort was separate from the roughly 680-subject first cohort. About this clone itself: Its antigen is currently unknown.

What was sequenced was PBMCs. This chain links TRBV18 with TRBJ2-3; D is possibly TRBD1 (6 bases). The sequence was collected from a man aged 18 to 29 in good health and CMV-seronegative. As DNA, the CDR3 is TGTGCCAGCTCATCAGGGACACAAGGGTATACAGATACGCAGTATTTT. Its protein is CASSSGTQGYTDTQYF.